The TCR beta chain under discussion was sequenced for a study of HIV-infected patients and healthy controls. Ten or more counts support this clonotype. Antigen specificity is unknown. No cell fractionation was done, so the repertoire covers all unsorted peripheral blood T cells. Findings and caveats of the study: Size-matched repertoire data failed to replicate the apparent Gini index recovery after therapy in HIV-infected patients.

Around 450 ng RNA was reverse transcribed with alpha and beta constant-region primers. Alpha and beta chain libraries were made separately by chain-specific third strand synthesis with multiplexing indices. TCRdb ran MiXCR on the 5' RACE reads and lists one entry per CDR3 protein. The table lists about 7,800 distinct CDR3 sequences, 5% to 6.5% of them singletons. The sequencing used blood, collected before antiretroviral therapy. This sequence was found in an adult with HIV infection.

CDR3 protein: CASSLWDRALNQPQHF. In nucleotides, the CDR3 is TGTGCCAGCAGCTTGTGGGACCGGGCCCTCAATCAGCCCCAGCATTTT. This chain uses TRBV5-6 with TRBJ1-5; the D gene is possibly TRBD1 (5 bases). Germline V gene lookup returns CDR1 SGHDT and CDR2 YYEEEE. The V and J ends lost 1 base and 3 bases respectively, with 14 bases between them. The CDR3 loop spans 16 amino acids.